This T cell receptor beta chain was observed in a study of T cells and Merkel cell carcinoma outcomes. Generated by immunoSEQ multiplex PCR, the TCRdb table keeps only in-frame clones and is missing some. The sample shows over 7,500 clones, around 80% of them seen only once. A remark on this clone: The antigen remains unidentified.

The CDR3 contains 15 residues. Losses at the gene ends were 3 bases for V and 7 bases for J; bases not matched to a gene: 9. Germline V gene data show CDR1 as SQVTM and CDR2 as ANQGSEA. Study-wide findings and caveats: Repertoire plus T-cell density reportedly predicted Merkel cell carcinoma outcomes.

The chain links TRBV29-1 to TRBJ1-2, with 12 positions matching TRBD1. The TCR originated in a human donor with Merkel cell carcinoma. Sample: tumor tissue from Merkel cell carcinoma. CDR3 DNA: TGCAGCGTTGACGGGGGACAGGGGGCAATTAGTGGCTACACCTTC. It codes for CSVDGGQGAISGYTF.